Presented here are 25 T cell receptor beta chains from one specimen sequenced in a study of control samples from healthy donors and cancer patients. The assay was immunoSEQ multiplex PCR, and TCRdb's table has in-frame clones only and misses some. The sample consists of approximately 100,000 clones, roughly four fifths of them appearing once. Material for sequencing was blood. These receptors were taken from a man aged 55-75 years in good health.

This clone was detected a few times. The CDR3 reads CASSAREAQPQHF. The CDR3 DNA follows: TGTGCCAGCAGTGCCAGGGAAGCTCAGCCCCAGCATTTT. The chain couples TRBV27 to TRBJ1-5; D is possibly TRBD1 (5 bases). The CDR3 covers 13 residues. Trimming stripped 5 bases from V and 6 bases from J, with 11 bases between. Germline-derived CDR1 and CDR2 are MNHEY and SMNVEV (reference sequence).

This clone was seen ten or more times. V usage is TRBV19 and J usage is TRBJ2-2; D gene unclear. Trimming took off 7 bases at V and 0 bases at J, with 9 bases between the two ends. The CDR3 sequence is 14 residues long. Germline lookup yields CDR1 LNHDA and CDR2 SQIVND (reference sequence). DNA for the CDR3: TGTGCCAGTACCTCCCAGGCGAACACCGGGGAGCTGTTTTTT. Protein product: CASTSQANTGELFF.

The J gene is TRBJ1-2, the V gene TRBV11-2; D is unclear. The CDR3 runs 14 residues. V lost 2 bases, J lost 3 bases, and 10 bases lay in between. Germline V gives CDR1 SGHAT, CDR2 FQNNGV. This CDR3 reads CASSLLGSHYGYTF. In DNA form, the CDR3 reads TGTGCCAGCAGCTTATTGGGCAGCCACTATGGCTACACCTTC. Supplemented by reference TRBV11-2 and TRBJ1-2, the full variable domain reads EAGVAQSPRYKIIEKRQSVAFWCNPISGHATLYWYQQILGQGPKLLIQFQNNGVVDDSQLPKDRFSAERLKGVDSTLKIQPAKLEDSAVYLCASSLLGSHYGYTFGSGTRLTVV.

The chain joins TRBV6-1 to TRBJ1-5; D gene unclear. CDR1 and CDR2 (germline): MNHNS, SASEGT. Trimming removed 2 bases at V and 2 bases at J, with 13 bases between. This CDR3 has 16 amino acids. Here the CDR3 DNA reads TGTGCCAGCAGTGAACAGACGGGAGTGGGCAATCAGCCCCAGCATTTT. Its translation is CASSEQTGVGNQPQHF.

CDR3: CASSERVVGDTQYF. CDR3 DNA sequence: TGCGCCAGCAGTGAGAGGGTAGTGGGAGATACGCAGTATTTT. The J gene is TRBJ2-3, the V gene TRBV10-1; D is uncertain. V was shortened by 2 bases and J by 5 bases, with 11 bases between the two germline ends. CDR1 and CDR2 from the germline V gene are WNHNN and SYGVQD (reference sequence). This CDR3 contains 14 residues.

This clone was observed a few times. The genes are TRBV5-8 and TRBJ1-5; D unresolved. V lost 1 base, J lost 10 bases, and 9 bases lay in between. Germline-derived CDR1 and CDR2 are SGHTS and YDEGEE. The CDR3 loop spans 12 amino acids. This chain's CDR3 is CASSLLRVPQHF. The CDR3 DNA sequence: TGTGCCAGCAGCTTGTTGAGGGTACCCCAGCATTTT.

The V gene is TRBV5-1, the J gene TRBJ1-2; D may be TRBD1 (6 bases). V was shortened by 0 bases and J by 8 bases, with 14 bases between the two germline ends. This CDR3 comprises 14 residues. Germline CDR1 SGHRS, CDR2 YFSETQ. The CDR3 reads CASSLEGGDFGYTF. CDR3 coding DNA: TGCGCCAGCAGCTTGGAAGGGGGAGACTTCGGCTACACCTTC.

The table lists this clone with a count of one. This chain uses TRBV24-1 with TRBJ2-7, with TRBD1 identical over 8 bases. The V gene end was trimmed by 6 bases and the J gene end by 5 bases; junction bases not matched to a gene: 5. The CDR3 spans 13 residues. CDR1 and CDR2 (germline): KGHDR, SFDVKD. CDR3 amino acids: CATSQGAVDEQYF. The DNA of the CDR3 is TGTGCCACCAGTCAGGGGGCTGTGGACGAGCAGTACTTC.

The chain recombines TRBV5-6 with TRBJ1-2, with 9 nucleotides matching TRBD1. The CDR3 contains 19 residues. Trimming cost V 6 bases and J 0 bases; bases outside gene matches: 18. The germline V gene encodes CDR1 SGHDT and CDR2 YYEEEE. The CDR3 DNA sequence: TGTGCCAGCACCCCGCCGGGACAGGGTGGAGGTATATCTAACTATGGCTACACCTTC. Residues: CASTPPGQGGGISNYGYTF.

This clone was picked up a small number of times. The V gene is TRBV14, the J gene TRBJ1-2; no definite D call. Germline loops: CDR1 SGHDN, CDR2 FVKESK. Deletions cut 1 base from V and 7 bases from J, with 10 bases between. This CDR3 is built from 13 residues. This chain's CDR3 is CASSQGTMSGYTF. In DNA, the CDR3 is TGTGCCAGCAGCCAAGGGACCATGAGTGGCTACACCTTC.

Only one count was recorded for this clone. The chain is built from TRBV30 and TRBJ1-6, with D hard to call. Germline V gene data show CDR1 as GTSNPN and CDR2 as SVGIG (reference sequence). The CDR3 is 14 residues long. V was shortened by 0 bases and J by 5 bases, with 8 bases between the two germline ends. CDR3 in DNA: TGTGCCTGGAGTGTTACCCGGAATAATTCACCCCTCCACTTT. It is translated as CAWSVTRNNSPLHF.

The chain uses TRBV7-9 and TRBJ2-7; 11 nucleotides line up with TRBD2. V trimming: 5 bases; J trimming: 2 bases; junction bases outside the gene matches: 8. Germline CDR1 SEHNR, CDR2 FQNEAQ (reference sequence). The CDR3 has 16 amino acids. The CDR3 nucleotides read TGTGCCAGCAGCCTAACTAGCGGGAGCTCAGCCTACGAGCAGTACTTC. Its translation: CASSLTSGSSAYEQYF.

The gene calls are TRBV5-1 and TRBJ2-5; 9 bases line up with TRBD2. The CDR3 sequence is 15 residues long. After removal of 0 bases from V and 7 bases from J, the junction contained 7 bases not matched to a gene. The germline CDR1 and CDR2 sequences are SGHRS and YFSETQ. CDR3 in amino acids: CASSLEGSGSVTQYF. CDR3 sequence (DNA): TGCGCCAGCAGCTTGGAGGGTAGCGGGAGTGTGACCCAGTACTTC.

This clone was seen only a few times. The chain couples TRBV6-1 to TRBJ1-1; no clear D. The V gene lost 3 bases and the J gene lost 11 bases, with 16 bases spanning the gap. CDR3 length: 13 amino acids. Per germline, CDR1 MNHNS and CDR2 SASEGT. The CDR3 is CASSDGPVTGAFF. The CDR3 nucleotides read TGTGCCAGCAGTGATGGACCGGTGACCGGTGCTTTCTTT.

The chain uses TRBV18 and TRBJ2-7; D not certain. The length of the CDR3 is 15 residues. Germline CDR1 and CDR2: KGHSH and LQKENI. The germline V and J ends were trimmed by 0 bases and 2 bases, with 11 bases remaining between them. CDR3 loop: CASSPPPRITYEQYF. The CDR3 DNA follows: TGTGCCAGCTCACCACCCCCTCGGATCACCTACGAGCAGTACTTC.

The genes are TRBV5-6 and TRBJ2-3; 8 bases are shared with TRBD1. V lost 0 bases, J lost 8 bases, and 8 bases stayed unmatched. The CDR3 covers 15 residues. The germline gives CDR1 SGHDT, CDR2 YYEEEE. The CDR3 spells CASSLEGQGGGTQYF. The CDR3 DNA is TGTGCCAGCAGCTTGGAAGGACAGGGAGGTGGTACGCAGTATTTT.

This chain joins TRBV7-9 and TRBJ2-4, with D tentatively TRBD1 (6 bases). Germline CDR1 reads SEHNR; CDR2 reads FQNEAQ (reference sequence). Trimming took off 4 bases at V and 7 bases at J, with 23 bases between the two ends. The CDR3 loop spans 17 amino acids. This chain's CDR3 is CASSSSADRQPGNIQYF. DNA of the CDR3: TGTGCCAGCAGCTCGTCAGCTGACAGGCAACCCGGGAACATTCAGTACTTC.

The chain carries TRBV25-1 and TRBJ2-4, with D tentatively TRBD1 (5 bases). V was pared by 5 bases and J by 0 bases, with 11 bases between. The CDR3 totals 15 residues. Germline lookup yields CDR1 MGHDK and CDR2 SYGVNS. The CDR3 loop reads CASSPMGLAKNIQYF. In DNA, the CDR3 is TGTGCCAGCAGTCCTATGGGGCTAGCCAAAAACATTCAGTACTTC.

The DNA of the CDR3 is TGTGCCAGCAGCCCCGGGCTGGCATCCTACGAGCAGTACTTC. Residues: CASSPGLASYEQYF. The rearrangement uses TRBV3-1 (or the pseudogene TRBV3-2) and TRBJ2-7; D not resolved. The CDR3 is 14 amino acids. Germline assignment: CDR1 LGHDT and CDR2 YNNKEL (reference sequence). The ends were cut back, 4 bases at V and 1 base at J, with 11 bases in the middle.

The rearrangement links TRBV30 to TRBJ1-5; D ambiguous. The CDR3 length is 14 residues. CDR1 and CDR2 (germline): GTSNPN, SVGIG (reference sequence). Trimming shortened V by 5 bases and J by 2 bases, and 13 bases separated the two germline ends. The CDR3 here is CAWASGEGNQPQHF. The CDR3 DNA sequence: TGTGCCTGGGCGTCGGGCGAGGGCAATCAGCCCCAGCATTTT.

The chain carries TRBV19 and TRBJ2-7; TRBD2 matches at 13 bases. The germline CDR1 and CDR2 sequences are LNHDA and SQIVND (reference sequence). The CDR3 contains 14 residues. Germline trimming cut 8 bases from V and 6 bases from J; bases unmatched to any gene: 7. The CDR3 sequence is CASRGLAGVSEQYF. The CDR3 bases are TGTGCCAGTCGAGGACTAGCGGGAGTTTCCGAGCAGTACTTC.

V and J are TRBV30 and TRBJ1-3; a possible D gene is TRBD1 (6 bases). Trimming removed 2 bases from V and 0 bases from J, with 8 bases in between. Germline CDR1 reads GTSNPN; CDR2 reads SVGIG (reference sequence). The CDR3 loop spans 14 amino acids. The CDR3 region is CAWSRGSSGNTIYF. The CDR3 nucleotides are TGTGCCTGGAGTAGGGGGAGCTCTGGAAACACCATATATTTT.

This chain links TRBV19 with TRBJ1-1; 9 nucleotides align to TRBD1. V dropped 7 bases and J dropped 1; count of bases not matched to a gene: 4. Germline V gene sequence: CDR1 LNHDA, CDR2 SQIVND (reference sequence). The CDR3 spans 14 residues. CDR3 sequence reads: CASTAGQGNTEAFF. The CDR3 nucleotides are TGTGCCAGTACCGCGGGACAGGGGAACACTGAAGCTTTCTTT.

The chain carries TRBV3-1 (or the pseudogene TRBV3-2) and TRBJ2-3; D unclear. The CDR3 has 16 amino acids. Germline V lookup: CDR1 LGHDT, CDR2 YNNKEL (reference sequence). The V and J ends lost 0 bases and 1 base respectively, with 11 bases between them. DNA of the CDR3: TGTGCCAGCAGCCAAGATGGGCCTGGCCGCACAGATACGCAGTATTTT. Translation: CASSQDGPGRTDTQYF.

Relative to its sample, this clone is medium-sized. The chain is built from TRBV5-1 and TRBJ1-2; TRBD1 matches at 7 bases. Trimming removed 6 bases from V and 4 bases from J; junction bases left unmatched: 12. This CDR3 contains 15 residues. Germline V CDR1 and CDR2: SGHRS, YFSETQ. This CDR3 is CASNLEGAGSYGYTF. CDR3 coding DNA: TGCGCCAGCAATCTGGAGGGGGCTGGTAGCTATGGCTACACCTTC.